Listed below are T cell receptor beta chains from one sample, sequenced in a study of CD8 T cells in ankylosing spondylitis. TCRdb reprocessed the 5' RACE reads with MiXCR, giving one entry per CDR3 protein. The repertoire holds roughly 440,000 distinct CDR3 sequences, with roughly 18% as singletons. The sequencing sample was made of blood, either unsorted or a sorted T cell fraction (not recorded which). Receptor source: a male donor with ankylosing spondylitis. The CDR3 runs from the conserved cysteine through the conserved F or W. D genes are given only for firm matches. Only some rows state a clone size, as once, few, many or a class for expanded clones.

d_call: .
clone_size: few
j_call: TRBJ2-7
v_call: TRBV12-5
cdr3_aa: CASGLGGLLYEQYF
cdr3_nt: TGTGCTAGTGGTTTGGGGGGACTTCTCTACGAGCAGTACTTC

d_call: TRBD2
clone_size: .
j_call: TRBJ2-1
v_call: TRBV3-1
cdr3_aa: CASSKGLAVEQFF
cdr3_nt: TGTGCCAGCAGCAAGGGACTAGCCGTTGAGCAGTTCTTC

d_call: .
clone_size: few
j_call: TRBJ2-7
v_call: TRBV19
cdr3_aa: CASMGSQNSYEQYF
cdr3_nt: TGTGCCAGTATGGGCAGCCAAAACTCCTACGAGCAGTACTTC

d_call: TRBD1
clone_size: .
j_call: TRBJ2-7
v_call: TRBV6-1
cdr3_aa: CASIHRQGPSYEQYF
cdr3_nt: TGTGCCAGCATCCACCGACAGGGCCCCTCCTACGAGCAGTACTTC

d_call: .
clone_size: once
j_call: TRBJ2-3
v_call: TRBV11-1
cdr3_aa: CASSLNGKTDTQYF
cdr3_nt: TGTGCCAGCAGCCTAAACGGAAAGACAGATACGCAGTATTTT

d_call: .
clone_size: .
j_call: TRBJ1-1
v_call: TRBV3-1
cdr3_aa: CASSQTGTPAFEAFF
cdr3_nt: TGTGCCAGCAGCCAGACCGGGACCCCAGCCTTTGAAGCTTTCTTT

d_call: .
clone_size: .
j_call: TRBJ2-7
v_call: TRBV20-1
cdr3_aa: CSAETREQYF
cdr3_nt: TGCAGTGCCGAAACTCGCGAGCAGTACTTC

d_call: .
clone_size: .
j_call: TRBJ1-1
v_call: TRBV5-1
cdr3_aa: CASSLQGRETEAFF
cdr3_nt: TGCGCCAGCAGCCTACAGGGAAGGGAGACTGAAGCTTTCTTT

d_call: TRBD1
clone_size: few
j_call: TRBJ1-6
v_call: TRBV15
cdr3_aa: CATSKDGQGSPSLHF
cdr3_nt: TGTGCCACCAGTAAAGATGGACAGGGGTCGCCCTCCCTCCACTTT

d_call: TRBD2
clone_size: .
j_call: TRBJ2-3
v_call: TRBV4-1
cdr3_aa: CASSQDLAGGVDTQYF
cdr3_nt: TGCGCCAGCAGCCAAGATCTAGCGGGGGGGGTGGATACGCAGTATTTT

d_call: .
clone_size: few
j_call: TRBJ1-2
v_call: TRBV4-3
cdr3_aa: CASSQDIVFSGVYGYTF
cdr3_nt: TGCGCCAGCAGCCAAGATATAGTTTTCTCAGGAGTCTATGGCTACACCTTC

d_call: TRBD1
clone_size: .
j_call: TRBJ1-1
v_call: TRBV3-1
cdr3_aa: CASSKKGQGLHTEAFF
cdr3_nt: TGTGCCAGCAGCAAAAAAGGACAGGGGTTACACACTGAAGCTTTCTTT

d_call: .
clone_size: few
j_call: TRBJ2-1
v_call: TRBV18
cdr3_aa: CASSPLAKGSYNEQFF
cdr3_nt: TGTGCCAGCTCACCCCTAGCGAAGGGGTCCTACAATGAGCAGTTCTTC

d_call: .
clone_size: .
j_call: TRBJ1-6
v_call: TRBV7-9
cdr3_aa: CASSLEAGTSPLHF
cdr3_nt: TGTGCCAGCAGCTTAGAGGCAGGGACTTCACCCCTCCACTTT

d_call: .
clone_size: few
j_call: TRBJ1-1
v_call: TRBV29-1
cdr3_aa: CSVLRRGLNTEAFF
cdr3_nt: TGCAGCGTCTTGAGGCGGGGGCTTAACACTGAAGCTTTCTTT

d_call: TRBD1
clone_size: .
j_call: TRBJ1-6
v_call: TRBV4-3
cdr3_aa: CASSPYWEGASSPLHF
cdr3_nt: TGCGCCAGCAGCCCCTACTGGGAGGGGGCGAGTTCACCCCTCCACTTT

d_call: .
clone_size: .
j_call: TRBJ1-3
v_call: TRBV7-2
cdr3_aa: CASSSRGAGNTIYF
cdr3_nt: TGTGCCAGCAGCTCACGGGGGGCTGGAAACACCATATATTTT

d_call: .
clone_size: many
j_call: TRBJ2-1
v_call: TRBV11-2
cdr3_aa: CASSLETIEQFF
cdr3_nt: TGTGCCAGCAGCTTAGAGACTATTGAGCAGTTCTTC

d_call: .
clone_size: .
j_call: TRBJ2-2
v_call: TRBV6-2/TRBV6-3
cdr3_aa: CASSLQGVETGELFF
cdr3_nt: TGTGCCAGCAGTCTACAGGGAGTTGAGACCGGGGAGCTGTTTTTT

d_call: TRBD2
clone_size: few
j_call: TRBJ2-7
v_call: TRBV20-1
cdr3_aa: CSARDRATSGSYYEQYF
cdr3_nt: TGCAGTGCTAGAGATCGAGCCACTAGCGGGAGCTATTACGAGCAGTACTTC

d_call: TRBD1
clone_size: .
j_call: TRBJ1-4
v_call: TRBV20-1
cdr3_aa: CSAISAQGADEKLFF
cdr3_nt: TGCAGTGCTATCTCGGCCCAGGGGGCGGATGAAAAACTGTTTTTT

d_call: .
clone_size: .
j_call: TRBJ2-1
v_call: TRBV12-3/TRBV12-4
cdr3_aa: CASSLFPNEQFF
cdr3_nt: TGTGCCAGCAGTTTATTTCCTAATGAGCAGTTCTTC

d_call: .
clone_size: few
j_call: TRBJ1-2
v_call: TRBV19
cdr3_aa: CASLPDGVGMDGYTF
cdr3_nt: TGTGCCAGTCTTCCTGATGGGGTCGGGATGGATGGCTACACCTTC

d_call: .
clone_size: few
j_call: TRBJ2-7
v_call: TRBV7-2
cdr3_aa: CASSPRVGLHIYEQYF
cdr3_nt: TGTGCCAGCAGCCCCAGAGTGGGACTCCATATCTACGAGCAGTACTTC

d_call: .
clone_size: .
j_call: TRBJ2-7
v_call: TRBV12-3/TRBV12-4
cdr3_aa: CASSLDPSGTYEQYF
cdr3_nt: TGTGCCAGCAGCCTTGACCCATCCGGGACCTACGAGCAGTACTTC

d_call: TRBD1
clone_size: .
j_call: TRBJ1-1
v_call: TRBV2
cdr3_aa: CASSGDRRNTEAFF
cdr3_nt: TGTGCCAGCAGTGGGGACAGGAGAAACACTGAAGCTTTCTTT

d_call: TRBD1
clone_size: .
j_call: TRBJ2-3
v_call: TRBV5-1
cdr3_aa: CASSLGQGDSQYF
cdr3_nt: TGCGCCAGCAGCTTGGGCCAGGGGGATTCGCAGTATTTT

d_call: .
clone_size: .
j_call: TRBJ2-1
v_call: TRBV7-2
cdr3_aa: CASTPPGRGESYNEQFF
cdr3_nt: TGTGCCAGCACTCCTCCGGGCCGAGGAGAATCCTACAATGAGCAGTTCTTC

d_call: TRBD1
clone_size: .
j_call: TRBJ2-1
v_call: TRBV12-3/TRBV12-4
cdr3_aa: CASSLVGTGGHEQFF
cdr3_nt: TGTGCCAGCAGTTTAGTGGGGACAGGGGGCCATGAGCAGTTCTTC

d_call: .
clone_size: .
j_call: TRBJ1-1
v_call: TRBV20-1
cdr3_aa: CSARDSGAPEAFF
cdr3_nt: TGCAGTGCTAGAGATTCCGGGGCTCCCGAAGCTTTCTTT

d_call: TRBD1
clone_size: few
j_call: TRBJ1-5
v_call: TRBV20-1
cdr3_aa: CSARDQGGAGTGIYNQPQHF
cdr3_nt: TGCAGTGCTAGAGATCAGGGGGGCGCTGGGACAGGGATATACAATCAGCCCCAGCATTTT

d_call: .
clone_size: .
j_call: TRBJ2-7
v_call: TRBV11-2
cdr3_aa: CASSPGYGVEQYF
cdr3_nt: TGTGCCAGCAGCCCAGGTTATGGGGTCGAGCAGTACTTC

d_call: TRBD2
clone_size: .
j_call: TRBJ2-5
v_call: TRBV5-6
cdr3_aa: CASGPRPPVERGYQETQYF
cdr3_nt: TGTGCCAGCGGCCCGAGACCCCCTGTAGAGCGGGGGTACCAAGAGACCCAGTACTTC

d_call: TRBD1
clone_size: few
j_call: TRBJ1-2
v_call: TRBV20-1
cdr3_aa: CSARQGYDYGYTF
cdr3_nt: TGCAGTGCGAGACAGGGGTATGACTATGGCTACACCTTC

d_call: .
clone_size: many
j_call: TRBJ1-1
v_call: TRBV12-3/TRBV12-4
cdr3_aa: CASSLKGNTEAFF
cdr3_nt: TGTGCCAGCAGTTTGAAGGGGAACACTGAAGCTTTCTTT

d_call: TRBD1
clone_size: .
j_call: TRBJ1-1
v_call: TRBV3-1
cdr3_aa: CASSQTGGSSAEAFF
cdr3_nt: TGTGCCAGCAGCCAAACAGGGGGGAGTAGCGCTGAAGCTTTCTTT

d_call: .
clone_size: .
j_call: TRBJ1-1
v_call: TRBV14
cdr3_aa: CASSPPDTVTEAFF
cdr3_nt: TGTGCCAGCAGCCCCCCGGACACTGTCACTGAAGCTTTCTTT

d_call: TRBD1
clone_size: .
j_call: TRBJ1-2
v_call: TRBV6-5
cdr3_aa: CASSFRGDSKGYTF
cdr3_nt: TGTGCCAGCAGTTTCCGAGGGGACAGTAAAGGCTACACCTTC

d_call: .
clone_size: .
j_call: TRBJ1-5
v_call: TRBV29-1
cdr3_aa: CSVAGTGLGGNQPQHF
cdr3_nt: TGCAGCGTTGCGGGTACAGGGCTCGGCGGCAATCAGCCCCAGCATTTT

d_call: .
clone_size: .
j_call: TRBJ2-3
v_call: TRBV20-1
cdr3_aa: CSAYLGGGSPTDTQYF
cdr3_nt: TGCAGTGCCTATTTGGGGGGCGGGAGCCCCACAGATACGCAGTATTTT

d_call: TRBD2
clone_size: few
j_call: TRBJ2-2
v_call: TRBV5-1
cdr3_aa: CASTPLAGAIGELFF
cdr3_nt: TGCGCCAGCACACCCCTAGCGGGAGCAATCGGGGAGCTGTTTTTT

d_call: TRBD2
clone_size: many
j_call: TRBJ2-7
v_call: TRBV6-2/TRBV6-3
cdr3_aa: CASSYGLAGATYEQYF
cdr3_nt: TGTGCCAGCAGTTACGGACTAGCGGGAGCGACCTACGAGCAGTACTTC

d_call: TRBD1
clone_size: .
j_call: TRBJ1-2
v_call: TRBV4-2
cdr3_aa: CASSQLREGADGYTF
cdr3_nt: TGTGCCAGCAGCCAGCTGAGGGAGGGGGCGGATGGCTACACCTTC

d_call: TRBD2
clone_size: .
j_call: TRBJ2-1
v_call: TRBV5-8
cdr3_aa: CASSLGLTSGNEQFF
cdr3_nt: TGTGCCAGCAGCTTGGGACTAACTAGCGGCAATGAGCAGTTCTTC

d_call: .
clone_size: many
j_call: TRBJ2-5
v_call: TRBV29-1
cdr3_aa: CSVGGWRDGETQYF
cdr3_nt: TGCAGCGTTGGGGGATGGCGGGATGGAGAGACCCAGTACTTC

d_call: TRBD1
clone_size: few
j_call: TRBJ2-1
v_call: TRBV10-1
cdr3_aa: CASSARTGGRHTGEQFF
cdr3_nt: TGCGCCAGCAGTGCAAGGACAGGGGGTCGACACACGGGTGAGCAGTTCTTC

d_call: .
clone_size: many
j_call: TRBJ1-2
v_call: TRBV9
cdr3_aa: CASSVRPSSGDYGYTF
cdr3_nt: TGTGCCAGCAGCGTAAGGCCCAGTTCAGGTGACTATGGCTACACCTTC

d_call: .
clone_size: many
j_call: TRBJ1-1
v_call: TRBV20-1
cdr3_aa: CSASGEGGVTEAFF
cdr3_nt: TGCAGTGCTAGCGGGGAGGGGGGAGTCACTGAAGCTTTCTTT

d_call: TRBD2
clone_size: .
j_call: TRBJ2-3
v_call: TRBV5-1
cdr3_aa: CASSLAAGITDTQYF
cdr3_nt: TGCGCCAGCAGCTTGGCAGCGGGGATAACAGATACGCAGTATTTT